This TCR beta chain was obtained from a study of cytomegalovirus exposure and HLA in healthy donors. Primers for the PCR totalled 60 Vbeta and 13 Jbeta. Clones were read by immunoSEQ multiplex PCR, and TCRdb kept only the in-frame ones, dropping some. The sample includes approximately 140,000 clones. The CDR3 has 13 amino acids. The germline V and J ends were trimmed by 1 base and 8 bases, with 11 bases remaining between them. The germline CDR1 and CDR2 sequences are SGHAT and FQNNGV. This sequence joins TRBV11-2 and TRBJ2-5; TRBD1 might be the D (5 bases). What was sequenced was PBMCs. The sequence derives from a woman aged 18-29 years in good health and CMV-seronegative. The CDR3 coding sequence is TGTGCCAGCAGCTTAGCGGGCCAGGGAACCCAGTACTTC. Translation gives CASSLAGQGTQYF.